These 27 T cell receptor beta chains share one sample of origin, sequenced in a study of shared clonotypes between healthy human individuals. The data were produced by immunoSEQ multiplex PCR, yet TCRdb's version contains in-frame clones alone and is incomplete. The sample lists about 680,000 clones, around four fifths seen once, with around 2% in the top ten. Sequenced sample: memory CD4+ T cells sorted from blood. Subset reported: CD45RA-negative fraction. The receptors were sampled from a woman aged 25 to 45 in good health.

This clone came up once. The CDR3 DNA sequence: TGCAGCGCTGGGGCCACGACAAACACCGGGGAGCTGTTTTTT. Translation: CSAGATTNTGELFF. The chain links TRBV29-1 to TRBJ2-2; perhaps TRBD1 as D (5 bases). This CDR3 comprises 14 residues. The germline gives CDR1 SQVTM, CDR2 ANQGSEA. Trimming took 7 bases from V and 2 from J, leaving 14 bases between them.

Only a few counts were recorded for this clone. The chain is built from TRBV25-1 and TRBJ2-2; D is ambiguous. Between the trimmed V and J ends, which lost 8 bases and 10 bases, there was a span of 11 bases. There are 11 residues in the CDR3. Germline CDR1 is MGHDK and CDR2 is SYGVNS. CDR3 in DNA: TGTGCCAGCGGCCCCGCAGAGGAGCTGTTTTTT. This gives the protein CASGPAEELFF.

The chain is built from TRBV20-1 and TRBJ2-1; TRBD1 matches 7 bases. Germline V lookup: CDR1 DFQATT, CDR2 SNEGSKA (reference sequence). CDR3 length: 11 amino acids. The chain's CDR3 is CMDRIGNEQFF. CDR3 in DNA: TGCATGGACAGGATCGGCAATGAGCAGTTCTTC.

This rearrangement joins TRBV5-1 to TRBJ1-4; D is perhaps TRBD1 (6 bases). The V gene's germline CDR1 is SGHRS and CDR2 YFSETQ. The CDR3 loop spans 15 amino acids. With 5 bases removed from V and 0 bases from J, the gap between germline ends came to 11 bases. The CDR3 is CASSRGQSTNEKLFF. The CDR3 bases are TGCGCCAGCAGTCGTGGACAGTCAACTAATGAAAAACTGTTTTTT. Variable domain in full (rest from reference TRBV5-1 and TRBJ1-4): KAGVTQTPRYLIKTRGQQVTLSCSPISGHRSVSWYQQTPGQGLQFLFEYFSETQRNKGNFPGRFSGRQFSNSRSEMNVSTLELGDSALYLCASSRGQSTNEKLFFGSGTQLSVL.

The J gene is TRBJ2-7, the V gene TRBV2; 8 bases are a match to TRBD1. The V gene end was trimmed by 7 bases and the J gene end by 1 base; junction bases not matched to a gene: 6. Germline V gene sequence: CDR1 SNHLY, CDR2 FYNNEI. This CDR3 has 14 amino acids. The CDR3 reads CASTLGTGSYEQYF. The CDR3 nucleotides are TGTGCCAGCACTCTCGGGACAGGTTCCTACGAGCAGTACTTC.

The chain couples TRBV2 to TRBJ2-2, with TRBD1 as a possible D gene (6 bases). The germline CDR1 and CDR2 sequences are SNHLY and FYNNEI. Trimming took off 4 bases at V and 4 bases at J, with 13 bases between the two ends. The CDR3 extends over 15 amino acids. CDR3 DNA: TGTGCCAGCAGTGGCCGGGACACTGGCACCGGGGAGCTGTTTTTT. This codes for CASSGRDTGTGELFF.

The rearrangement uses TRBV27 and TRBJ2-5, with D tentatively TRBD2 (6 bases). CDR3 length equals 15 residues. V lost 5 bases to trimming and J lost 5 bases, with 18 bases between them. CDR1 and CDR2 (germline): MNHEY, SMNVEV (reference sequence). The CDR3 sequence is CASSSVGGLLETQYF. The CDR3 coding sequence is TGTGCCAGCAGTAGTGTAGGAGGGTTACTGGAGACCCAGTACTTC.

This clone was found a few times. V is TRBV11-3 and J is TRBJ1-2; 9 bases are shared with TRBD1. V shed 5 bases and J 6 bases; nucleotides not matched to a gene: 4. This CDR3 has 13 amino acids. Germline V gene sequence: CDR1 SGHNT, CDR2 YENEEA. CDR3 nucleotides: TGTGCCAGCAGCGGACGGACAGGGGATGGCTACACCTTC. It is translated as CASSGRTGDGYTF.

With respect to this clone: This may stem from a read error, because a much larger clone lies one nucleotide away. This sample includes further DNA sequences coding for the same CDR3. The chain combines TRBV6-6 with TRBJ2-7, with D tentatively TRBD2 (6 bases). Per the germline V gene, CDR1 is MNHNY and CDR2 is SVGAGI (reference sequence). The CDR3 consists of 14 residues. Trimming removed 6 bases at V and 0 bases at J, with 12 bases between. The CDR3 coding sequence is TGTGCCAGCAGCCGGGACTTTTCCTCCTACGAGCAGTACTTC. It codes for CASSRDFSSYEQYF.

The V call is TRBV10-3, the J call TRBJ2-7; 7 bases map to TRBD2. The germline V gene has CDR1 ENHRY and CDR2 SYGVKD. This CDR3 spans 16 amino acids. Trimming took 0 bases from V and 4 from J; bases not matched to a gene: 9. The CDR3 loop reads CAISESAGLDAYEQYF. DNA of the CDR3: TGTGCCATCAGTGAGTCGGCAGGACTAGATGCTTACGAGCAGTACTTC.

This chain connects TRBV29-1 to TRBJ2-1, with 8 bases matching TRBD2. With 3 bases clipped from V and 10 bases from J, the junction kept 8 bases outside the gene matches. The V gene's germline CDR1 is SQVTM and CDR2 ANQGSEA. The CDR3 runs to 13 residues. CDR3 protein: CSVEGEAGVEQFF. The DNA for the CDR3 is TGCAGCGTTGAGGGGGAAGCGGGAGTAGAGCAGTTCTTC.

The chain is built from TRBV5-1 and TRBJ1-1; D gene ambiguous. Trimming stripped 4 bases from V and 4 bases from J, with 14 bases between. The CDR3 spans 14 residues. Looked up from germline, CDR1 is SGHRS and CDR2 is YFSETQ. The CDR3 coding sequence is TGCGCCAGCAGCCCGGACCCCTGGGGCACTGAAGCTTTCTTT. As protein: CASSPDPWGTEAFF.

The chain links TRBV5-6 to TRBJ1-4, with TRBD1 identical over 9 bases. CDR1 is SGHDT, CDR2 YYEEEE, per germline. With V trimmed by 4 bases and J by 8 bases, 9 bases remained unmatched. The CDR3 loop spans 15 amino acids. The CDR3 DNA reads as TGTGCCAGCAGCAGTCCGGGACAGGGTTGGGAAAAACTGTTTTTT. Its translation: CASSSPGQGWEKLFF. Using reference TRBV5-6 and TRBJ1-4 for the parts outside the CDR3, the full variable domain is DAGVTQSPTHLIKTRGQQVTLRCSPKSGHDTVSWYQQALGQGPQFIFQYYEEEERQRGNFPDRFSGHQFPNYSSELNVNALLLGDSALYLCASSSPGQGWEKLFFGSGTQLSVL.

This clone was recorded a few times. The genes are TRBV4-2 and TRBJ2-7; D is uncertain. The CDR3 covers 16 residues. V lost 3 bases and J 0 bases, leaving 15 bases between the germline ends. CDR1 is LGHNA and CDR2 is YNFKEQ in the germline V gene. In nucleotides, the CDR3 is TGTGCCAGCAGCCACCCTAACCCATTAAGCTCCTACGAGCAGTACTTC. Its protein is CASSHPNPLSSYEQYF.

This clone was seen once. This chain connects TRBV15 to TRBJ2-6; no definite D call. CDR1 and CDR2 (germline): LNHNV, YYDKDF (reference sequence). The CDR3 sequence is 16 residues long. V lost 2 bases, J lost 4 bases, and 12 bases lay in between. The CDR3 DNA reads TGTGCCACCAGCAGACCCCGTGGCAGGGGGGCCAACGTCCTGACTTTC. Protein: CATSRPRGRGANVLTF.

CDR3 in amino acids: CASSPVTGFAYEQYF. CDR3 nucleotide sequence: TGTGCCAGCAGCCCAGTAACAGGTTTTGCCTACGAGCAGTACTTC. The V call is TRBV7-2, the J call TRBJ2-7; TRBD1 is a possible D gene (5 bases). The CDR3 is 15 residues long. The ends were cut back, 5 bases at V and 2 bases at J, with 16 bases in the middle. From germline, CDR1 is SGHTA and CDR2 FQGNSA. Drawing the rest from reference TRBV7-2 and TRBJ2-7, the complete variable domain is GAGVSQSPSNKVTEKGKDVELRCDPISGHTALYWYRQSLGQGLEFLIYFQGNSAPDKSGLPSDRFSAERTGGSVSTLTIQRTQQEDSAVYLCASSPVTGFAYEQYFGPGTRLTVT.

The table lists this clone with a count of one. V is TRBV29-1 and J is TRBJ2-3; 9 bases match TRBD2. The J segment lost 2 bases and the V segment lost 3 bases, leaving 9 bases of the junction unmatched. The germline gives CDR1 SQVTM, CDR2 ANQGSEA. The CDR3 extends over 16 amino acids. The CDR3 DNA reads TGCAGCGTTGATGGGCTAGCGGGACAGTTCACAGATACGCAGTATTTT. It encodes CSVDGLAGQFTDTQYF.

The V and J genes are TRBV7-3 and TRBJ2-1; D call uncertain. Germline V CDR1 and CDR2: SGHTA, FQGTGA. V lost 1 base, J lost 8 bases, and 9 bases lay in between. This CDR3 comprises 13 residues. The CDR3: CASSLIPMDEQFF. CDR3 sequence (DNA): TGTGCCAGCAGCTTAATCCCCATGGATGAGCAGTTCTTC.

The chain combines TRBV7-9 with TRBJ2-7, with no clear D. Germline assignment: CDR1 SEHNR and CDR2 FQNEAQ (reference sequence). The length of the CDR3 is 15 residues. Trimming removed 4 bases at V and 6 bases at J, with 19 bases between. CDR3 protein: CASSSLWRPKGEQYF. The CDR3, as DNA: TGTGCCAGCAGCTCGCTCTGGCGGCCCAAGGGCGAGCAGTACTTC.

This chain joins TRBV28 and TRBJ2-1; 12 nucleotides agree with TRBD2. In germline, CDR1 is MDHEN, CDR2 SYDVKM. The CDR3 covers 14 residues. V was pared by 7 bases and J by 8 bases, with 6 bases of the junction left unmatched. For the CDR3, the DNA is TGTGCCAGCACCTCTAGCGGGAGGGGGTATGAGCAGTTCTTC. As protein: CASTSSGRGYEQFF.

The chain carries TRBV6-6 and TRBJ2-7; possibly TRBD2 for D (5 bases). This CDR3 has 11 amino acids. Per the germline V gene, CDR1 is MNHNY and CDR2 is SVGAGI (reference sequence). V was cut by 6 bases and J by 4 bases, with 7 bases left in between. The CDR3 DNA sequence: TGTGCCAGCAGAGAGGGTTACGAGCAGTACTTC. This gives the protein CASREGYEQYF.

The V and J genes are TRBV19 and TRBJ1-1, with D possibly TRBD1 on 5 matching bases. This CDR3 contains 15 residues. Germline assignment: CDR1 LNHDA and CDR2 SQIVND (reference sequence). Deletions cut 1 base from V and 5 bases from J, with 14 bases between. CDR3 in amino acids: CASSIVGQGRTEAFF. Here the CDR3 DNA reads TGTGCCAGTAGTATAGTTGGGCAGGGAAGGACTGAAGCTTTCTTT. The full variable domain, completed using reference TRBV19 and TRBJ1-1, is DGGITQSPKYLFRKEGQNVTLSCEQNLNHDAMYWYRQDPGQGLRLIYYSQIVNDFQKGDIAEGYSVSREKKESFPLTVTSAQKNPTAFYLCASSIVGQGRTEAFFGQGTRLTVV.

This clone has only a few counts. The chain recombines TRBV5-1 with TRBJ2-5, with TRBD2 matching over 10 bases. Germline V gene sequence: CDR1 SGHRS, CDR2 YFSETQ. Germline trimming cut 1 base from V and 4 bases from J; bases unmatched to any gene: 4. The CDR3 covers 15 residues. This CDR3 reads CASSLSSGSGETQYF. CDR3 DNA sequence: TGCGCCAGCAGCTTGTCTAGCGGGAGTGGAGAGACCCAGTACTTC.

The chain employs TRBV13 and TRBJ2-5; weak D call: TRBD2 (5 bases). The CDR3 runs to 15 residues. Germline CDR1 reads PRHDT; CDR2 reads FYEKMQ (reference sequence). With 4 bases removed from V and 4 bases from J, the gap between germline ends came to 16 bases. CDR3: CASSSRNAGLETQYF. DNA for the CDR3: TGTGCCAGCAGCTCACGTAACGCGGGTCTAGAGACCCAGTACTTC.

The CDR3 protein is CASSGHHNQPQHF. DNA of the CDR3: TGTGCCAGCAGTGGACACCACAATCAGCCCCAGCATTTT. The chain links TRBV28 to TRBJ1-5; D might be TRBD1 (5 bases). CDR1 is MDHEN and CDR2 is SYDVKM in the germline V gene. Trimming left V 5 bases short and J 3 bases short, with 8 bases between. The CDR3 has 13 residues.

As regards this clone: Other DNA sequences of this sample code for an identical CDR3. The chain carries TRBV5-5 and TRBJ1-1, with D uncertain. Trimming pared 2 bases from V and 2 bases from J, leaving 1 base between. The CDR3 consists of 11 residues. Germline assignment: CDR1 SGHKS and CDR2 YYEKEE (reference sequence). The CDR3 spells CASSLNTEAFF. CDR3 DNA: TGTGCCAGCAGCTTAAACACTGAAGCTTTCTTT.

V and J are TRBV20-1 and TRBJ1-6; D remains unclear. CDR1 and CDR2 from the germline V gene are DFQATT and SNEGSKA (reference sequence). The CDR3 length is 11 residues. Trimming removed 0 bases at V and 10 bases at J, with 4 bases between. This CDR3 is CSARDLSPLHF. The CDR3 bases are TGCAGTGCTAGAGATCTATCACCCCTCCACTTT.